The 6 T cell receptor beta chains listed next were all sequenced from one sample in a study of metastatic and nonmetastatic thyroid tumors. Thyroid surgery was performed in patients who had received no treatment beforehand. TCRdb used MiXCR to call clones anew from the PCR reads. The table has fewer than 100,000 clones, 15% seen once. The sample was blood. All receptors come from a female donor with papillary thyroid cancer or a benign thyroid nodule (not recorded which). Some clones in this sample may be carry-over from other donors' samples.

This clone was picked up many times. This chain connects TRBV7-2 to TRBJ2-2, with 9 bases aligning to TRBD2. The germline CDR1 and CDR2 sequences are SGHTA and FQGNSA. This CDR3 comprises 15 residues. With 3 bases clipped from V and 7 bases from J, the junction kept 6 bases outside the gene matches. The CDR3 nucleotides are TGTGCCAGCAGCTTTGGCGGGGGGGCCCACGGGGAGCTGTTTTTT. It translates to CASSFGGGAHGELFF.

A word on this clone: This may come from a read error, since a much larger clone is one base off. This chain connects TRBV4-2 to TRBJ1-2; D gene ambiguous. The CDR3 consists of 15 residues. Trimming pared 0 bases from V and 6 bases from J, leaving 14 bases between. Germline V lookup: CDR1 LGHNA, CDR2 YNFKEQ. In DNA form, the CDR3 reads TGTGCCAGCAGCCAAGATTTCAGGTTTCGGGATGGCTACACCTTC. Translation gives CASSQDFRFRDGYTF.

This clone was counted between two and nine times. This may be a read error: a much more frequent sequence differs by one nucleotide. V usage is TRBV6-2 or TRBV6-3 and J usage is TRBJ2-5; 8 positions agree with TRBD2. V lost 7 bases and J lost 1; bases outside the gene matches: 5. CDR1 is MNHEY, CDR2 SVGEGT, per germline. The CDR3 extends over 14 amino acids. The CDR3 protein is CASISRGVQETQYF. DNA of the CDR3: TGTGCCAGCATATCGCGGGGGGTCCAAGAGACCCAGTACTTC.

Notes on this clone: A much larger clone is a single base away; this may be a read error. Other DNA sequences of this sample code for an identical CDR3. The CDR3 DNA is TGTGCCAGCAGCCAAGGGGTTAGCGGCCTTGCTTATTTT. Translating gives CASSQGVSGLAYF. The chain employs TRBV4-2 and TRBJ2-3; perhaps TRBD2 as D (6 bases). Germline lookup yields CDR1 LGHNA and CDR2 YNFKEQ. The CDR3 extends over 13 amino acids. The V gene lost 1 base and the J gene lost 15 bases, with 17 bases spanning the gap.

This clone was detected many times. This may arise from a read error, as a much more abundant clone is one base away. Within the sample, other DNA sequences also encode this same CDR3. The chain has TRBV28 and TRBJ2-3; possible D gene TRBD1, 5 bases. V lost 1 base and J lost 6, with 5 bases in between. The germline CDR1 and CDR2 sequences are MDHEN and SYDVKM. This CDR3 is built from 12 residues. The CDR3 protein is CASSLSGDTQYF. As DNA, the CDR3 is TGTGCCAGCAGTTTATCAGGGGATACGCAGTATTTT.

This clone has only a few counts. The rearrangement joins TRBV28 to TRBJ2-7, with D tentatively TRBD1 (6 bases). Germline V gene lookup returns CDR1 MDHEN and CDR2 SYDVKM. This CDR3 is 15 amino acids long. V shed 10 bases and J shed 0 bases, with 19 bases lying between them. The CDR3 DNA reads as TGTGCCATCACCCTAACCGGGACATACTCCTACGAGCAGTACTTC. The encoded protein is CAITLTGTYSYEQYF.